These T cell receptor beta chains were read from a single sample in a study of T cell repertoires in ileal Crohn's disease. Profiling relied on immunoSEQ multiplex PCR, and the TCRdb table lists in-frame clones only, not all of them. The table shows about 5,700 clones, with around 78% occurring only once. Sequenced sample: ileal tissue. These receptors were obtained from an adult with Crohn's disease. The CDR3 runs from the conserved cysteine through the conserved F or W. Fields, in order: CDR3 length, D gene, J gene, clone size, V gene, CDR3 protein, CDR3 DNA. A D gene is named only where the DNA matches it firmly. Only part of the rows carry a size: once, few, many, or a class if the clone is expanded.

16,.,TRBJ1-5,.,TRBV4-1,CASSQGEGQGRQPQHF,TGCGCCAGCAGCCAAGGGGAGGGGCAGGGCCGTCAGCCCCAGCATTTT
15,.,TRBJ2-3,.,TRBV5-1,CASSLGERGTDTQYF,TGCGCCAGCAGCTTGGGAGAAAGGGGCACAGATACGCAGTATTTT
16,TRBD2,TRBJ2-5,.,TRBV5-1,CASSPLSSGVQETQYF,TGCGCCAGCAGCCCCCTGAGTAGCGGGGTACAAGAGACCCAGTACTTC
11,.,TRBJ2-5,.,TRBV7-9,CASSAQETQYF,TGTGCCAGCAGCGCGCAAGAGACCCAGTACTTC
14,.,TRBJ2-7,.,TRBV29-1,CSVYEGPRPYEQYF,TGCAGCGTATATGAGGGCCCGCGACCCTACGAGCAGTACTTC
14,.,TRBJ2-2,.,TRBV27,CASSLKITGGELFF,TGTGCCAGCAGTTTAAAAATAACTGGCGGGGAGCTGTTTTTT
18,.,TRBJ1-5,.,TRBV4-2,CASSQVDGQFGSNQPQHF,TGTGCCAGCAGCCAAGTGGACGGACAGTTTGGTAGCAATCAGCCCCAGCATTTT
14,.,TRBJ2-7,.,TRBV28,CASRKTSSLYEQYF,TGTGCCAGCAGGAAGACGTCCTCCTTATACGAGCAGTACTTC
15,TRBD1,TRBJ2-7,.,TRBV9,CASSAPDRALREQYF,TGTGCCAGCAGCGCCCCGGACAGGGCCCTACGAGAGCAGTACTTC
15,.,TRBJ1-5,.,TRBV19,CASIKGHVGNQPQHF,TGTGCCAGTATCAAGGGGCATGTTGGAAATCAGCCCCAGCATTTT
14,.,TRBJ2-7,.,TRBV28,CASSLPTGPYEQYF,TGTGCCAGCAGTTTACCGACGGGTCCCTACGAGCAGTACTTC
14,.,TRBJ2-5,.,TRBV7-2,CASSLPRAQETQYF,TGTGCCAGCAGCTTACCACGGGCCCAAGAGACCCAGTACTTC
15,TRBD1,TRBJ1-2,.,TRBV28,CASREFGTGVRGYTF,TGTGCCAGCAGAGAATTTGGGACAGGGGTGAGAGGCTACACCTTC
13,.,TRBJ2-1,.,TRBV13,CASSLAGNNEQFF,TGTGCCAGCAGCTTAGCCGGGAACAATGAGCAGTTCTTC
16,.,TRBJ1-5,.,TRBV6-6,CASSRTGPGYNQPQHF,TGTGCCAGCAGCCGTACGGGCCCAGGGTACAATCAGCCCCAGCATTTT
15,.,TRBJ1-5,once,TRBV30,CAWSPPGFSNQPQHF,TGTGCCTGGAGTCCCCCAGGGTTTAGCAATCAGCCCCAGCATTTT
13,.,TRBJ1-6,large,TRBV2,CAIQSSYNSPLHF,TGTGCCATACAGTCCTCCTATAATTCACCCCTCCACTTT
15,.,TRBJ2-3,.,TRBV29-1,CSVVPAGQITDTQYF,TGCAGCGTTGTACCTGCGGGGCAAATCACAGATACGCAGTATTTT